This is a list of T cell receptor beta chains from one sample in a study of blood T cell repertoires in COVID-19. Sequencing was performed with immunoSEQ multiplex PCR; in TCRdb, only in-frame clones are kept and a portion is missing. There are fewer than 250,000 clones in the sample; roughly 85% occur only once, and 9.1% lies in the top ten. Sequenced sample: PBMCs or T cells enriched from blood (not recorded which). The receptors here all came from a woman aged 50 to 65 with acute COVID-19. The CDR3 runs from the conserved cysteine through the conserved F or W. The order of the fields is CDR3 length, D gene, clone size, V gene, J gene, CDR3 protein, CDR3 DNA. The D gene is left open where the match is weak. A row's size may be missing; if present it is once, few, many or a size class.

16,TRBD2,NA,TRBV19,TRBJ2-3,CASRVAGGPRTDTQYF,TGTGCCAGTAGGGTAGCGGGGGGGCCAAGGACAGATACGCAGTATTTT
17,TRBD2,NA,TRBV7-2,TRBJ2-7,CASSSWTSGGGTYEQYF,TGTGCCAGCAGCTCCTGGACTAGCGGGGGTGGCACCTACGAGCAGTACTTC
14,NA,few,TRBV19,TRBJ2-2,CASRSPGNTGELFF,TGTGCCAGTAGGTCCCCAGGGAACACCGGGGAGCTGTTTTTT
10,NA,NA,TRBV6-4,TRBJ1-2,CASRQYGYTF,TGTGCCAGCAGACAATATGGCTACACCTTC
14,TRBD2,NA,TRBV30,TRBJ2-5,CAWSVAGAGETQYF,TGTGCCTGGAGTGTAGCGGGGGCGGGTGAGACCCAGTACTTC
14,NA,NA,TRBV6-5,TRBJ2-7,CASSYSGPDYEQYF,TGTGCCAGCAGTTACTCCGGTCCCGACTACGAGCAGTACTTC
13,NA,NA,TRBV12-3/TRBV12-4,TRBJ1-5,CASNRGSNQPQHF,TGTGCCAGCAATAGGGGGAGCAATCAGCCCCAGCATTTT
14,NA,NA,TRBV5-4,TRBJ2-3,CASSPGDGGDTQYF,TGTGCCAGCAGTCCCGGGGACGGGGGAGATACGCAGTATTTT
14,NA,few,TRBV10-1,TRBJ2-7,CASKRTEPTCEQYF,TGCGCCAGCAAAAGGACAGAACCTACCTGTGAGCAGTACTTC
15,NA,NA,TRBV21-1,TRBJ1-4,CASSLTGTQGEKLFF,TGTGCCAGCAGCCTAACAGGTACGCAGGGGGAAAAACTGTTTTTT
14,NA,NA,TRBV27,TRBJ1-6,CASSGRTYNSPLHF,TGTGCCAGCAGTGGGAGGACCTATAATTCACCCCTCCACTTT
15,NA,NA,TRBV4-2,TRBJ1-1,CASSLDRGGLAEAFF,TGTGCCAGCAGCCTAGATCGGGGTGGTCTTGCTGAAGCTTTCTTT
14,NA,NA,TRBV11-2,TRBJ1-1,CASSLSRGSTEAFF,TGTGCCAGCAGCTTAAGCAGGGGCTCCACTGAAGCTTTCTTT
16,TRBD1,NA,TRBV2,TRBJ1-3,CASSPADRGNGNTIYF,TGTGCCAGCAGTCCCGCGGACAGGGGGAATGGAAACACCATATATTTT
16,NA,NA,TRBV5-1,TRBJ2-2,CASSLIGEGPTGELFF,TGCGCCAGCAGCTTAATTGGTGAGGGCCCCACCGGGGAGCTGTTTTTT
16,NA,few,TRBV5-4,TRBJ1-4,CASSLRRSGFNEKLFF,TGTGCCAGCAGCTTGCGCCGTTCGGGATTTAATGAAAAACTGTTTTTT
14,TRBD1,once,TRBV27,TRBJ1-5,CASSPQGGWQPQHF,TGTGCCAGCAGCCCCCAGGGGGGATGGCAGCCCCAGCATTTT
17,TRBD1,NA,TRBV7-8,TRBJ1-6,CASSQGAGQLIYSPLHF,TGTGCCAGCAGCCAGGGGGCAGGACAGTTGATCTATTCACCCCTCCACTTT
13,NA,NA,TRBV6-5,TRBJ1-2,CASRLQVNYGYTF,TGTGCCAGCAGGTTACAGGTTAACTATGGCTACACCTTC
17,NA,NA,TRBV18,TRBJ2-6,CASSPHEVGAGANVLTF,TGTGCCAGCTCACCTCACGAGGTGGGAGCTGGGGCCAACGTCCTGACTTTC
15,NA,NA,TRBV19,TRBJ1-2,CASSPGGRVTYGYTF,TGTGCCAGTAGCCCCGGAGGCAGAGTGACCTATGGCTACACCTTC
13,NA,NA,TRBV19,TRBJ1-1,CATLGQGNTEAFF,TGTGCCACCCTTGGGCAGGGGAACACTGAAGCTTTCTTT
14,NA,NA,TRBV5-1,TRBJ2-2,CASSLVFDTGELFF,TGCGCCAGCAGCTTGGTCTTTGACACCGGGGAGCTGTTTTTT
16,TRBD2,NA,TRBV7-9,TRBJ2-7,CASSRGGQSFPYEQYF,TGTGCCAGCAGCCGCGGGGGTCAGTCATTTCCCTACGAGCAGTACTTC
15,TRBD1,NA,TRBV7-2,TRBJ2-2,CASSLQGANTGELFF,TGTGCCAGCAGCTTGCAGGGGGCGAACACCGGGGAGCTGTTTTTT
17,TRBD1,few,TRBV30,TRBJ1-4,CAWSRGQGADSGEKLFF,TGTGCCTGGAGTCGAGGACAGGGGGCTGATTCGGGGGAAAAACTGTTTTTT
13,NA,NA,TRBV10-3,TRBJ1-3,CAISYSSGNTIYF,TGTGCCATCAGCTATAGCTCTGGAAACACCATATATTTT
12,TRBD1,NA,TRBV29-1,TRBJ1-1,CSVGTGNTEAFF,TGCAGCGTTGGGACAGGGAACACTGAAGCTTTCTTT
13,NA,NA,TRBV7-8,TRBJ1-2,CASSSTGNYGYTF,TGTGCCAGCAGCTCAACAGGAAACTATGGCTACACCTTC
15,NA,NA,TRBV27,TRBJ1-1,CASTQRGGSDTEAFF,TGTGCCAGCACCCAACGGGGGGGATCGGACACTGAAGCTTTCTTT
15,TRBD1,NA,TRBV3-1/TRBV3-2,TRBJ1-3,CASNEDRAGGNTIYF,TGTGCCAGCAACGAGGACAGGGCGGGAGGAAACACCATATATTTT
13,TRBD1,NA,TRBV19,TRBJ1-2,CASSQTGGDGYTF,TGTGCCAGTAGCCAGACAGGGGGCGATGGCTACACCTTC
15,NA,NA,TRBV2,TRBJ1-5,CASSGRGYSNQPQHF,TGTGCCAGCAGTGGCAGGGGATATAGCAATCAGCCCCAGCATTTT
16,NA,once,TRBV6-2/TRBV6-3,TRBJ1-1,CASSYPTGGLNTEAFF,TGTGCCAGCAGTTACCCGACGGGGGGCCTGAACACTGAAGCTTTCTTT
15,TRBD1,NA,TRBV6-5,TRBJ1-2,CASSPPARGLRGYTF,TGTGCCAGCAGTCCTCCCGCCAGGGGGCTGCGAGGCTACACCTTC
16,NA,NA,TRBV27,TRBJ1-6,CASSLQGRVVGSPLHF,TGTGCCAGCAGTTTGCAGGGGCGCGTTGTAGGCTCTCCCCTCCACTTT
17,TRBD1,NA,TRBV19,TRBJ1-2,CASSATGTGVLIYGYTF,TGTGCCAGTAGTGCGACCGGGACAGGGGTACTCATCTATGGCTACACCTTC
15,NA,NA,TRBV5-6,TRBJ1-4,CASSPWGGTNEKLFF,TGTGCCAGCAGCCCTTGGGGGGGAACTAATGAAAAACTGTTTTTT
11,NA,NA,TRBV28,TRBJ1-2,CASSLNYGYTF,TGTGCCAGCAGTCTTAACTATGGCTACACCTTC
13,NA,NA,TRBV7-9,TRBJ2-5,CASSSSGLETQYF,TGTGCCAGCAGCTCGAGCGGGTTAGAGACCCAGTACTTC
14,NA,NA,TRBV30,TRBJ1-5,CAWKLPLGNQPQHF,TGTGCCTGGAAGCTACCCCTGGGCAATCAGCCCCAGCATTTT